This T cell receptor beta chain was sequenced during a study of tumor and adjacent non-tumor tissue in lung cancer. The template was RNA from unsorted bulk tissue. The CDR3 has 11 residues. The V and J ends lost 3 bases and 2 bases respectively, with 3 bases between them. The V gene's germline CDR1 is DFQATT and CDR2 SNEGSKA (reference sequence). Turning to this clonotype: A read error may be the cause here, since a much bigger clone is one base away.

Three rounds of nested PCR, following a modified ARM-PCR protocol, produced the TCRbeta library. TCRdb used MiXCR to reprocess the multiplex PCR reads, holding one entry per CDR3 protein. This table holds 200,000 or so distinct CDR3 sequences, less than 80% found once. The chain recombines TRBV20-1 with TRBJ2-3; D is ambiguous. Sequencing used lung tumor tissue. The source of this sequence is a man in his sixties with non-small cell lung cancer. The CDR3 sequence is CSASITDTQYF. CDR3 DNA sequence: TGCAGTGCTAGTATCACAGATACGCAGTATTTT.